This TCR beta chain derives from a study of cytomegalovirus exposure and HLA in healthy donors. Study-level results: For most subjects, TCR beta sequences were reported to predict HLA-A and HLA-B alleles with accuracy. Prior analysis indicated that the majority of TCR beta V segments exhibited productivity approximately 87% or approximately 30% of the time.

It was with 60 Vbeta and 13 Jbeta primers that the PCR ran. Using immunoSEQ multiplex PCR, the repertoire was profiled, and TCRdb retains in-frame clones only, with some absent. The repertoire consists of 150,000 to 200,000 clones, with 78% occurring once and the leading ten covering under 7%. The germline CDR1 and CDR2 sequences are SGDLS and YYNGEE. The CDR3 runs 17 residues. Trimming took off 3 bases at V and 4 bases at J, with 22 bases between the two ends. The donors gave bone marrow, and they were healthy. With respect to this clone: Its antigen is still unknown.

Sequencing used PBMCs. This TCR came from a woman in her twenties or thirties in good health and CMV-seropositive. The chain employs TRBV9 and TRBJ1-2; D is unresolved. CDR3 residues: CASSALHDGIGVYGYTF. The CDR3 bases are TGTGCCAGCAGCGCACTACATGACGGGATAGGCGTCTATGGCTACACCTTC.